Shown below are 13 T cell receptor beta chains from a single sample sequenced in a study of blood T cell repertoires in COVID-19. The table came from immunoSEQ multiplex PCR; TCRdb's copy has only in-frame clones and leaves some out. The sample includes approximately 350,000 clones, over 70% of them seen just once. The sample consisted of peripheral blood. The receptors here all came from a woman in her 50s with COVID-19, enrolled during active disease.

The chain combines TRBV18 with TRBJ1-1, with 9 bases matching TRBD1. CDR3 length equals 14 residues. Germline values: CDR1 KGHSH, CDR2 LQKENI. V lost 1 base, J lost 3 bases, and 0 bases stayed unmatched. The CDR3 here is CASSPRDRDTEAFF. CDR3 nucleotide sequence: TGTGCCAGCTCACCACGGGACAGGGACACTGAAGCTTTCTTT.

CDR3 DNA: TGTGCCAGTAGTTCCCGCCCTTTGACTAGCGGGGGCACAGATACGCAGTATTTT. The encoded protein is CASSSRPLTSGGTDTQYF. The chain combines TRBV19 with TRBJ2-3, with TRBD2 matching 11 bases. The CDR3 is 18 amino acids. Germline assignment: CDR1 LNHDA and CDR2 SQIVND (reference sequence). V dropped 5 bases and J dropped 1; count of bases not matched to a gene: 11.

V gene TRBV19 combines with J gene TRBJ1-1; 10 positions match TRBD1. CDR3 size: 14 residues. The germline CDR1 and CDR2 sequences are LNHDA and SQIVND (reference sequence). The ends lost 5 bases at V and 5 bases at J; junction bases unmatched: 5. DNA of the CDR3: TGTGCCAGTAGTCGGGACAGGGGAGGGACTGAAGCTTTCTTT. Encoded protein: CASSRDRGGTEAFF.

This rearrangement joins TRBV3-1 (or the pseudogene TRBV3-2) to TRBJ2-6; D not certain. Looked up from germline, CDR1 is LGHDT and CDR2 is YNNKEL (reference sequence). The V and J ends lost 4 bases and 2 bases respectively, with 6 bases between them. The CDR3 extends over 14 amino acids. The CDR3 is CASSPVAGANVLTF. The DNA for the CDR3 is TGTGCCAGCAGCCCCGTAGCTGGGGCCAACGTCCTGACTTTC.

A few counts support this clone. This chain joins TRBV7-2 and TRBJ1-1, with D possibly matching TRBD1 (5 bases). The length of the CDR3 is 17 residues. V shed 4 bases and J shed 0 bases, with 18 bases lying between them. CDR1 and CDR2 (germline): SGHTA, FQGNSA. The CDR3 reads CASSSYTRGTMNTEAFF. In DNA form, the CDR3 reads TGTGCCAGCAGCTCCTACACGCGGGGGACCATGAACACTGAAGCTTTCTTT. Full variable domain (missing parts from reference TRBV7-2 and TRBJ1-1): GAGVSQSPSNKVTEKGKDVELRCDPISGHTALYWYRQSLGQGLEFLIYFQGNSAPDKSGLPSDRFSAERTGGSVSTLTIQRTQQEDSAVYLCASSSYTRGTMNTEAFFGQGTRLTVV.

The chain is built from TRBV7-8 and TRBJ1-1; D is possibly TRBD1 (5 bases). This CDR3 has 15 amino acids. Germline V gene sequence: CDR1 SGHVS, CDR2 FQNEAQ. V lost 1 base and J 8 bases, leaving 17 bases between the germline ends. The CDR3 protein is CASSLVMWGGSEAFF. The CDR3 region has the DNA TGTGCCAGCAGCTTAGTAATGTGGGGCGGATCGGAAGCTTTCTTT.

The V call is TRBV7-9, the J call TRBJ1-1, with D hard to call. In germline, CDR1 is SEHNR, CDR2 FQNEAQ (reference sequence). The V and J ends lost 7 bases and 3 bases respectively, with 18 bases between them. CDR3 length equals 15 residues. CDR3 coding DNA: TGTGCCAGCAAGATCGAGAGGATAACACACACTGAAGCTTTCTTT. This gives the protein CASKIERITHTEAFF.

The rearrangement joins TRBV5-4 to TRBJ2-1; 8 bases are shared with TRBD2. This CDR3 contains 12 residues. Germline CDR1 is SGHNT and CDR2 is YYREEE (reference sequence). V dropped 5 bases and J dropped 11; count of bases not matched to a gene: 6. The CDR3 DNA reads as TGTGCCAGCAGGGGAGCGGGAGAAAAGCAGTTCTTC. It yields the protein CASRGAGEKQFF.

This clone occurred once. The chain recombines TRBV10-1 with TRBJ2-7, with 12 bases matching TRBD2. V dropped 10 bases and J dropped 0; count of bases not matched to a gene: 13. The CDR3 is 17 amino acids. CDR1 and CDR2 from the germline V gene are WNHNN and SYGVQD (reference sequence). CDR3 DNA: TGCGCCACCCCACTGCTAGCGGGAGGGAGTGGCTCCTACGAGCAGTACTTC. This encodes CATPLLAGGSGSYEQYF.

The chain joins TRBV3-1 (or the pseudogene TRBV3-2) to TRBJ1-1; D is undetermined. This CDR3 has 15 residues. Germline CDR1 LGHDT, CDR2 YNNKEL (reference sequence). The V gene lost 1 base and the J gene lost 3 bases, with 12 bases spanning the gap. CDR3 nucleotide sequence: TGTGCCAGCAGCCAAGGAGACTGGATGCACACTGAAGCTTTCTTT. As protein: CASSQGDWMHTEAFF.

The V call is TRBV6-5, the J call TRBJ2-5; D call uncertain. Germline V gene lookup returns CDR1 MNHEY and CDR2 SVGAGI. The CDR3 has 13 residues. V was shortened by 6 bases and J by 3 bases, with 11 bases between the two germline ends. CDR3 sequence: CASSLGSEETQYF. CDR3 in DNA: TGTGCCAGCAGCCTCGGGTCCGAAGAGACCCAGTACTTC.

V usage is TRBV7-7 and J usage is TRBJ2-5; 9 positions agree with TRBD2. CDR1 and CDR2 from the germline V gene are SSHAT and FNYEAQ (reference sequence). V trimming: 2 bases; J trimming: 5 bases; junction bases outside the gene matches: 6. The CDR3 spans 15 residues. In DNA, the CDR3 is TGTGCCAGCAGCTTACTTGTAGCGGGAGATGAGACCCAGTACTTC. It encodes CASSLLVAGDETQYF.

The genes are TRBV11-3 and TRBJ2-1, with 8 bases fitting TRBD2. V was pared by 5 bases and J by 4 bases, with 7 bases of the junction left unmatched. Germline V CDR1 and CDR2: SGHNT, YENEEA. The CDR3 length is 15 residues. This chain's CDR3 is CASSPRERGYNEQFF. CDR3 sequence (DNA): TGTGCCAGCAGCCCCAGGGAGCGGGGGTACAATGAGCAGTTCTTC.